The clone carrying this TCR beta chain was counted between two and nine times. Its cognate antigen is unknown. A single record per CDR3 protein comes from TCRdb applying MiXCR to the 5' RACE reads. The sample shows 800,000 to 900,000 distinct CDR3 sequences, 12% of them seen only once. V lost 7 bases and J lost 4, with 14 bases in between. The CDR3 runs to 13 residues. Germline CDR1 is MNHNS and CDR2 is SASEGT. The sample belongs to a study of CD8 T cells in ankylosing spondylitis. General study results and limits: The study identified a TCR beta motif of under 10 highly homologous variants that appeared characteristic of ankylosing spondylitis blood. Prior literature has documented some motif variants in synovial fluid and blood from reactive arthritis.

The sequencing input was blood, either unsorted or a sorted T cell fraction (not recorded which). The chain has TRBV6-1 and TRBJ2-7; D is unresolved. This clonotype originated in a male donor with ankylosing spondylitis. The CDR3 region has the DNA TGTGCCAGCACTCATTCTCCTGCATACGAGCAGTACTTC. Translating gives CASTHSPAYEQYF.